The 7 T cell receptor beta chains listed next were all sequenced from one sample in a study of graft-versus-host responses after intestinal transplantation. Measured with immunoSEQ multiplex PCR; TCRdb has only the in-frame clones, and not every one. The sample holds about 150,000 clones, 80% to 95% seen once. Their antigen targets remain unknown. The source was unstimulated CD4+ T cells sorted from spleen or lymph node cells, collected before intestinal transplant. These receptors were obtained from a human donor who received an intestinal transplant.

This chain joins TRBV6-1 and TRBJ2-2; no firm D call. The V gene's germline CDR1 is MNHNS and CDR2 SASEGT. The CDR3 has 14 amino acids. V lost 2 bases and J lost 6, with 10 bases in between. CDR3 protein: CASSETLISGELFF. The CDR3 DNA reads as TGTGCCAGCAGTGAAACCCTTATATCCGGGGAGCTGTTTTTT.

This chain connects TRBV11-2 to TRBJ2-1; 9 positions agree with TRBD1. With 7 bases clipped from V and 8 bases from J, the junction kept 6 bases outside the gene matches. The CDR3 spans 13 residues. The germline gives CDR1 SGHAT, CDR2 FQNNGV. The CDR3: CASNPGQGYEQFF. Here the CDR3 DNA reads TGTGCCAGCAACCCGGGACAGGGCTATGAGCAGTTCTTC.

The J gene is TRBJ1-5, the V gene TRBV4-2; D is undetermined. V lost 2 bases and J lost 2, with 13 bases in between. The CDR3 is 16 amino acids. Germline loops: CDR1 LGHNA, CDR2 YNFKEQ. CDR3 DNA sequence: TGTGCCAGCAGCCAAATGCTTTCTGGTGGCAATCAGCCCCAGCATTTT. It yields the protein CASSQMLSGGNQPQHF.

The rearrangement joins TRBV5-1 to TRBJ1-1; D gene ambiguous. Germline-derived CDR1 and CDR2 are SGHRS and YFSETQ. V lost 4 bases and J lost 4, with 8 bases in between. CDR3 length equals 12 residues. The CDR3 region is CASSPGGTEAFF. CDR3 in DNA: TGCGCCAGCAGCCCGGGAGGCACTGAAGCTTTCTTT.

The chain employs TRBV7-2 and TRBJ2-6; the match to TRBD1 covers 7 bases. The V gene's germline CDR1 is SGHTA and CDR2 FQGNSA. V gave up 6 bases and J gave up 2 bases; unmatched junction bases: 10. The CDR3 is 17 amino acids. DNA of the CDR3: TGTGCCAGCAGACGGCCCTACAGGGGCGCTGGGGCCAACGTCCTGACTTTC. Protein product: CASRRPYRGAGANVLTF.

V and J are TRBV30 and TRBJ2-1; D is ambiguous. V was pared by 4 bases and J by 9 bases, with 13 bases between. The CDR3 sequence is 12 residues long. Germline CDR1 and CDR2: GTSNPN and SVGIG (reference sequence). The CDR3 sequence: CAWNPIGSEQFF. The CDR3, as DNA: TGTGCCTGGAACCCGATCGGATCTGAGCAGTTCTTC.

The chain links TRBV28 to TRBJ2-1, with D possibly matching TRBD2 (6 bases). V gave up 9 bases and J gave up 4 bases, with 19 bases separating them. The V gene's germline CDR1 is MDHEN and CDR2 SYDVKM. This CDR3 spans 15 amino acids. The CDR3 nucleotides read TGTGCCAGTCAGTTTGATACTAGCAGGTACAATGAGCAGTTCTTC. Its protein product is CASQFDTSRYNEQFF.